Sequencing of this T cell receptor beta chain was carried out in a study of breast tumors, draining lymph nodes, adjacent tissues (dated by TCRdb to the mid-2010s). Regarding the complete study: Breast cancer patients provided tumor, adjacent nontumor tissue and axillary lymph nodes, and the study compared the TCR beta repertoires across these three sources. The study aimed to assess the relationships and possible T-cell exchange between tumor, surrounding tissue and draining lymph node repertoires in human breast cancer. Paper-wide results and their limitations: T-cell repertoire diversity in tumors was found to be lower than in lymph nodes but higher than in nontumor tissue, and preferential V and J gene usage was observed. The similarity between tumor and nontumor tissue repertoires was significantly greater in luminal-like breast cancer than in basal-like breast cancer. The data were considered consistent with most tumor T cells being derived from the lymph node and subsequently expanding within tumor tissue. The conclusion that tumor T cells originate in lymph nodes was presented as consistent with a hypothesis rather than as directly demonstrated.

This clonotype was seen at least ten times. The antigen it recognizes is unknown. No clone much larger than this one lies a single base away; base qualities are absent. Data came from an Illumina HiSeq 2000. TCR beta chain libraries were generated by multiplex PCR amplification. High-throughput sequencing was used to analyze the amplified TCR beta chain products. TCRdb trimmed public reads at Q25 via fastp, called clones via MiXCR and kept in-frame beta chains. Rows with one shared CDR3 protein collapse into an entry with the most common genes and DNA. The table for this sample lists some 150,000 distinct CDR3 sequences; 30% to 35% of them were counted only once. The top ten hold roughly 3.8% of the sample. The axillary draining lymph nodes of breast cancer patients were the source of the lymph node samples. This TCR was recovered from a female donor with breast cancer. Some clones in this sample may be carry-over from other donors' samples. The sequenced sample was axillary lymph node tissue.

The DNA is TGTGCCAGTAGCCTGACAGGGGGCAACTACAATGAGCAGTTCTTC. It codes for CASSLTGGNYNEQFF. The chain is encoded by TRBV19 joined to TRBJ2-1; 10 central bases correspond to TRBD1. V is pruned by 6 bases and J by 3 bases, leaving 5 bases of the junction without a gene match. Taken from cysteine to phenylalanine, the CDR3 has 15 residues. The only DNA kept is the CDR3, 45 bases in frame from the first base. The germline V gene (reference sequence) gives CDR1 as LNHDA and CDR2 as SQIVND.